A single sample is the source of the 24 T cell receptor beta chains below, sequenced in a study of blood T cell repertoires in COVID-19. TCRdb's copy holds only in-frame clones and misses some; the assay was immunoSEQ multiplex PCR. The sample shows roughly 260,000 clones, more than 75% of them seen only once. The sample taken for sequencing was peripheral blood. All receptors derive from a woman aged 45-65 years with acute or convalescent COVID-19.

The chain recombines TRBV30 with TRBJ1-4, with TRBD1 identical over 11 bases. V was pared by 0 bases and J by 6 bases, with 3 bases of the junction left unmatched. The germline V gene has CDR1 GTSNPN and CDR2 SVGIG (reference sequence). CDR3 length equals 15 residues. In DNA form, the CDR3 reads TGTGCCTGGAGTGTATGGGACAGGGGGTATGAAAAACTGTTTTTT. Translating it yields CAWSVWDRGYEKLFF.

This chain uses TRBV4-3 with TRBJ2-3; 10 positions match TRBD2. This CDR3 comprises 15 residues. Germline CDR1 LGHNA, CDR2 YSLEER. J gave up 9 bases and V 5 bases, and 11 bases lay outside the gene matches. The CDR3 sequence: CASSLAGGLPKTQYF. CDR3 bases: TGCGCCAGCAGCTTAGCGGGAGGCCTTCCCAAAACGCAGTATTTT.

The chain employs TRBV28 and TRBJ1-2; TRBD1 agrees at 7 bases. Trimming took 6 bases from V and 3 from J; bases not matched to a gene: 4. There are 13 residues in the CDR3. CDR1 is MDHEN, CDR2 SYDVKM, per germline. The CDR3 nucleotides are TGTGCCAGCAGACCTACAGGGGACTATGGCTACACCTTC. Its protein product is CASRPTGDYGYTF.

The chain combines TRBV4-3 with TRBJ2-7; TRBD1 matches 7 bases. The CDR3 has 14 amino acids. V was clipped by 1 base and J by 3 bases; unmatched bases: 3. Per germline, CDR1 LGHNA and CDR2 YSLEER. The CDR3 region has the DNA TGCGCCAGCAGCCAAGTGGGACAGAGCTACGAGCAGTACTTC. The encoded protein is CASSQVGQSYEQYF.

The chain carries TRBV7-2 and TRBJ2-2, with 11 nucleotides matching TRBD2. Trimming removed 1 base from V and 7 bases from J; junction bases left unmatched: 8. Germline CDR1 reads SGHTA; CDR2 reads FQGNSA. This CDR3 region has 17 residues. CDR3 residues: CASSLVSGRARDGELFF. Written as DNA, the CDR3 is TGTGCCAGCAGCTTAGTTAGCGGGAGGGCTCGGGACGGGGAGCTGTTTTTT.

The chain couples TRBV27 to TRBJ2-3, with 13 positions matching TRBD2. Germline V gives CDR1 MNHEY, CDR2 SMNVEV (reference sequence). This CDR3 has 16 amino acids. The trim removed 5 bases at V and 2 bases at J, leaving 4 bases unmatched. The CDR3 reads CASSQTSGRPTDTQYF. The CDR3 bases are TGTGCCAGCAGTCAGACTAGCGGGAGGCCCACAGATACGCAGTATTTT.

This rearrangement joins TRBV10-3 to TRBJ2-6; possible D gene TRBD2, 5 bases. CDR1 and CDR2 (germline): ENHRY, SYGVKD. Deletions cut 6 bases from V and 0 bases from J, with 9 bases between. This CDR3 spans 15 amino acids. The CDR3 nucleotides read TGTGCCATCAGCCGCGAGGGCTCTGGGGCCAACGTCCTGACTTTC. Encoded protein: CAISREGSGANVLTF.

In this sample, this clone turned up a few times. The chain employs TRBV29-1 and TRBJ1-4, with 8 positions matching TRBD1. Germline values: CDR1 SQVTM, CDR2 ANQGSEA. CDR3 length: 13 residues. The V segment lost 5 bases and the J segment 7 bases; nucleotides outside the gene matches: 6. The DNA for the CDR3 is TGCAGCGTTAAGGACAGGGTTCCTGAAAAACTGTTTTTT. Its translation is CSVKDRVPEKLFF.

V usage is TRBV5-1 and J usage is TRBJ2-7; TRBD1 matches at 9 bases. The CDR3 loop spans 13 amino acids. Germline trimming cut 8 bases from V and 0 bases from J; bases unmatched to any gene: 3. Germline-derived CDR1 and CDR2 are SGHRS and YFSETQ. This chain's CDR3 is CASRDRVSYEQYF. In nucleotides, the CDR3 is TGCGCCAGTAGGGACAGGGTCTCCTACGAGCAGTACTTC.

This chain connects TRBV3-1 (or the pseudogene TRBV3-2) to TRBJ2-5; 7 nucleotides align to TRBD2. CDR3 length: 13 amino acids. V dropped 5 bases and J dropped 5; count of bases not matched to a gene: 5. Per germline, CDR1 LGHDT and CDR2 YNNKEL (reference sequence). The DNA for the CDR3 is TGTGCCAGCAGCTTCCGGACTAGGGAGACCCAGTACTTC. Its protein is CASSFRTRETQYF.

The DNA for the CDR3 is TGTGCCAGCAGCTCGGGACTCCCCTCCTACAATGAGCAGTTCTTC. Translated: CASSSGLPSYNEQFF. The chain has TRBV11-2 and TRBJ2-1; perhaps TRBD2 as D (6 bases). The CDR3 length is 15 residues. The V end was cut by 4 bases, the J end by 0 bases, with 10 bases between. In germline, CDR1 is SGHAT, CDR2 FQNNGV.

A few counts support this clone. The rearrangement links TRBV5-1 to TRBJ1-1, with D possibly matching TRBD1 (5 bases). Looked up from germline, CDR1 is SGHRS and CDR2 is YFSETQ. The ends were cut back, 5 bases at V and 10 bases at J, with 18 bases in the middle. The CDR3 sequence is 13 residues long. The CDR3: CASRPAAGFSAFF. The CDR3 DNA sequence: TGCGCCAGCAGGCCGGCGGCAGGGTTTTCAGCTTTCTTT.

The gene calls are TRBV6-1 and TRBJ1-1; D unclear. This CDR3 is built from 13 residues. With 3 bases removed from V and 7 bases from J, the gap between germline ends came to 12 bases. Germline values: CDR1 MNHNS, CDR2 SASEGT. The CDR3 sequence is CASSETRRDEAFF. The CDR3, as DNA: TGTGCCAGCAGTGAGACTCGGAGGGATGAAGCTTTCTTT.

V usage is TRBV30 and J usage is TRBJ1-3; 7 bases map to TRBD1. Germline trimming cut 2 bases from V and 0 bases from J; bases unmatched to any gene: 4. Germline CDR1 GTSNPN, CDR2 SVGIG (reference sequence). This CDR3 spans 15 amino acids. For the CDR3, the DNA is TGTGCCTGGAGTCAAGGGGGCTACTCTGGAAACACCATATATTTT. It encodes CAWSQGGYSGNTIYF.

The rearrangement joins TRBV27 to TRBJ1-6; D perhaps matches TRBD1 (5 bases). V was pared by 5 bases and J by 6 bases, with 11 bases between. Germline V CDR1 and CDR2: MNHEY, SMNVEV (reference sequence). There are 14 residues in the CDR3. This CDR3 is CASSPLGGNSPLHF. As DNA, the CDR3 is TGTGCCAGCAGTCCCTTGGGGGGTAATTCACCCCTCCACTTT.

The CDR3 spells CASSYTRSEQYF. CDR3 nucleotide sequence: TGTGCCAGCAGCTATACCAGGTCCGAGCAGTACTTC. The rearrangement uses TRBV7-8 and TRBJ2-7; no firm D call. Germline V gives CDR1 SGHVS, CDR2 FQNEAQ. The CDR3 sequence is 12 residues long. Deletions cut 4 bases from V and 6 bases from J, with 10 bases between.

The chain uses TRBV28 and TRBJ2-5, with TRBD2 as a possible D gene (5 bases). Per germline, CDR1 MDHEN and CDR2 SYDVKM. Trimming pared 10 bases from V and 6 bases from J, leaving 15 bases between. The CDR3 contains 12 residues. CDR3 coding DNA: TGTGCCACCGAGGGCATGATCCAGACCCAGTACTTC. Translation gives CATEGMIQTQYF.

This chain joins TRBV11-3 and TRBJ2-7; the D is unclear. The CDR3 is 13 amino acids. V lost 0 bases and J lost 3, with 6 bases in between. Germline loops: CDR1 SGHNT, CDR2 YENEEA. CDR3 residues: CASSLENSYEQYF. The DNA of the CDR3 is TGTGCCAGCAGCTTAGAGAACAGCTACGAGCAGTACTTC. The whole variable domain, remainder taken from reference TRBV11-3 and TRBJ2-7, is EAGVVQSPRYKIIEKKQPVAFWCNPISGHNTLYWYLQNLGQGPELLIRYENEEAVDDSQLPKDRFSAERLKGVDSTLKIQPAELGDSAVYLCASSLENSYEQYFGPGTRLTVT.

The chain combines TRBV7-2 with TRBJ2-3; 12 nucleotides match TRBD1. CDR3 length: 15 residues. CDR1 is SGHTA, CDR2 FQGNSA, per germline. Trimming at V came to 1 base and at J to 6 bases, leaving 2 bases not matched to a gene. CDR3 bases: TGTGCCAGCAGCTTAGTCGGGACAGGGGGCGATACGCAGTATTTT. This codes for CASSLVGTGGDTQYF.

The chain joins TRBV19 to TRBJ1-1; the D is unclear. The CDR3 runs to 13 residues. Trimming shortened V by 4 bases and J by 4 bases, and 10 bases separated the two germline ends. Germline loops: CDR1 LNHDA, CDR2 SQIVND (reference sequence). This chain's CDR3 is CASSNSEGTEAFF. Written as DNA, the CDR3 is TGTGCCAGTAGTAACTCAGAGGGCACTGAAGCTTTCTTT. Full variable domain (rest looked up from reference TRBV19 and TRBJ1-1): DGGITQSPKYLFRKEGQNVTLSCEQNLNHDAMYWYRQDPGQGLRLIYYSQIVNDFQKGDIAEGYSVSREKKESFPLTVTSAQKNPTAFYLCASSNSEGTEAFFGQGTRLTVV.

J is TRBJ1-4 and V is TRBV28; D ambiguous. The CDR3 covers 13 residues. CDR1 is MDHEN and CDR2 is SYDVKM in the germline V gene. Trimming removed 2 bases at V and 7 bases at J, with 8 bases between. DNA for the CDR3: TGTGCCAGCAGTTTACCCCAAATTGAAAAACTGTTTTTT. Protein product: CASSLPQIEKLFF.

The V and J genes are TRBV30 and TRBJ2-5; 8 nucleotides align to TRBD2. The germline gives CDR1 GTSNPN, CDR2 SVGIG (reference sequence). This CDR3 spans 15 amino acids. V was pared by 5 bases and J by 2 bases, with 10 bases of the junction left unmatched. CDR3 residues: CAWGRGTSFQETQYF. CDR3 in DNA: TGTGCCTGGGGGAGGGGGACTAGTTTTCAAGAGACCCAGTACTTC.

The chain employs TRBV18 and TRBJ1-6; D remains ambiguous. The CDR3 runs 15 residues. Per germline, CDR1 KGHSH and CDR2 LQKENI. Trimming stripped 1 base from V and 10 bases from J, with 14 bases between. The CDR3 region is CASSPLRQRGSPLHF. The CDR3 DNA reads TGTGCCAGCTCACCACTGCGGCAAAGAGGGTCACCCCTCCACTTT.

The chain is built from TRBV10-2 and TRBJ1-3, with a weak D call TRBD1 (5 bases). This CDR3 comprises 12 residues. The germline gives CDR1 WSHSY, CDR2 SAAADI. V was trimmed by 9 bases and J by 8 bases, leaving 14 bases between them. The CDR3 bases are TGCGCCAGATTGGGCAGGGTAGACACCATATATTTT. Residues: CARLGRVDTIYF.